The 17 T cell receptor beta chains presented below share a single source sample, sequenced in a study of blood T cells in healthy people across ages. Combining a sample-barcoded 5' primer with a J-beta primer mix, a second PCR ran for about 7 to 11 cycles. Via MiXCR, TCRdb re-called the 5' RACE reads, giving one row per CDR3 protein. Among some 1.6 million distinct CDR3 sequences listed, roughly 30% were seen once. Sequencing was performed on blood. The receptors were sampled from a woman aged 30 to 39 in good health.

The chain is built from TRBV20-1 and TRBJ1-2; TRBD1 matches 8 bases. Trimming removed 6 bases from V and 8 bases from J; junction bases left unmatched: 11. From germline, CDR1 is DFQATT and CDR2 SNEGSKA (reference sequence). This CDR3 is built from 13 residues. CDR3 loop: CSAVVQGGEGYTF. The CDR3 nucleotides read TGCAGTGCCGTCGTACAGGGGGGTGAGGGCTACACCTTC.

The rearrangement joins TRBV4-1 to TRBJ1-4; the match to TRBD1 covers 7 bases. V gave up 3 bases and J gave up 4 bases; unmatched junction bases: 5. Germline V gene sequence: CDR1 MGHRA, CDR2 YSYEKL. The CDR3 has 15 residues. The CDR3 protein is CASSQEGASNEKLFF. Written as DNA, the CDR3 is TGCGCCAGCAGCCAGGAGGGGGCAAGTAATGAAAAACTGTTTTTT.

The genes are TRBV27 and TRBJ1-6, with a tentative D call TRBD1 (6 bases). Germline CDR1 is MNHEY and CDR2 is SMNVEV (reference sequence). CDR3 size: 20 residues. V lost 2 bases and J 2 bases, leaving 22 bases between the germline ends. The CDR3 loop reads CASSLLANLGAKPYNSPLHF. In nucleotides, the CDR3 is TGTGCCAGCAGTTTACTCGCAAACCTGGGGGCGAAACCCTATAATTCACCCCTCCACTTT.

This clonotype was seen a handful of times. The chain is built from TRBV10-3 and TRBJ1-1; D is ambiguous. The CDR3 is 15 amino acids. V dropped 3 bases and J dropped 1 base, with 12 bases sitting between them. Germline V gene data show CDR1 as ENHRY and CDR2 as SYGVKD. The chain's CDR3 is CAISDAAGGNTEAFF. The DNA for the CDR3 is TGTGCCATCAGTGATGCCGCCGGCGGGAACACTGAAGCTTTCTTT.

V gene TRBV10-3 combines with J gene TRBJ2-4; no clear D gene. Gene TRBJ2-7 matches the end of the DNA better, so the J call may be wrong. Germline V gives CDR1 ENHRY, CDR2 SYGVKD. The CDR3 extends over 14 amino acids. CDR3 bases: TGTGCCATCAGTGAAGGGCAGGCGACCTACGAGCAGTACTTC. Its translation is CAISEGQATYEQYF.

This clonotype was seen a handful of times. This sequence joins TRBV12-3 or TRBV12-4 and TRBJ2-7; D unresolved. CDR3 length equals 12 residues. V lost 5 bases and J 4 bases, leaving 9 bases between the germline ends. CDR3 sequence reads: CASSIPPYEQYF. The CDR3 nucleotides are TGTGCCAGCAGTATACCCCCTTACGAGCAGTACTTC.

This clonotype was recorded a few times. CDR3 DNA: TGTGCCACCAGGTCCGGGACCCCCACAGATACGCAGTATTTT. Its protein product is CATRSGTPTDTQYF. The chain employs TRBV24-1 and TRBJ2-3; D is tentatively TRBD1 or TRBD2 (5 bases each). The CDR3 runs 14 residues. The germline V and J ends were trimmed by 7 bases and 2 bases, with 12 bases remaining between them. CDR1 is KGHDR, CDR2 SFDVKD, per germline.

This clonotype has only a few counts. The chain links TRBV25-1 to TRBJ2-3; a possible D gene is TRBD1 (6 bases). The germline V gene encodes CDR1 MGHDK and CDR2 SYGVNS. This CDR3 is built from 15 residues. Trimming left V 6 bases short and J 2 bases short, with 15 bases between. The CDR3 spells CASSDRDTNTDTQYF. The DNA for the CDR3 is TGTGCCAGCAGCGATAGGGACACCAACACAGATACGCAGTATTTT.

To note about this clonotype: This may arise from a read error, as a much more abundant clone is one base away. This chain connects TRBV12-3 or TRBV12-4 to TRBJ2-5; D assignment may be TRBD1 or TRBD2 (5 bases each). CDR3 length: 12 residues. Trimming removed 3 bases at V and 5 bases at J, with 7 bases between. Here the CDR3 reads CASSFGDETQYF. The CDR3 DNA reads as TGTGCCAGCAGTTTTGGGGACGAGACCCAGTACTTC.

V is TRBV6-1 and J is TRBJ2-7; no reliable D call. The V end lost 1 base, the J end lost 3 bases, and 10 bases lay between the germline ends. This CDR3 has 14 residues. CDR1 and CDR2 (germline): MNHNS, SASEGT. The CDR3 coding sequence is TGTGCCAGCAGTGAAGAAGGGTTTTTCTACGAGCAGTACTTC. This translates into CASSEEGFFYEQYF.

Only a few counts were recorded for this clonotype. V usage is TRBV27 and J usage is TRBJ2-7; TRBD2 is a possible D gene (5 bases). The V gene lost 8 bases and the J gene lost 5 bases, with 22 bases spanning the gap. CDR1 is MNHEY, CDR2 SMNVEV, per germline (reference sequence). This CDR3 contains 15 residues. The CDR3: CASRRQKEAWHEQYF. The CDR3 region has the DNA TGTGCCAGCCGTCGGCAGAAGGAGGCATGGCACGAGCAGTACTTC.

A few counts support this clonotype. The CDR3 reads CSAYYHEQFF. CDR3 DNA: TGCAGTGCTTATTACCATGAGCAGTTCTTC. The V gene is TRBV20-1, the J gene TRBJ2-1, with D unresolved. Trimming pared 5 bases from V and 8 bases from J, leaving 7 bases between. CDR1 is DFQATT, CDR2 SNEGSKA, per germline (reference sequence). This CDR3 is built from 10 residues.

This chain connects TRBV6-1 to TRBJ2-3; D unresolved. Germline V CDR1 and CDR2: MNHNS, SASEGT. CDR3 size: 14 residues. V was cut by 3 bases and J by 4 bases, with 11 bases left in between. The CDR3 spells CASSDLGRADTQYF. DNA for the CDR3: TGTGCCAGCAGTGACTTGGGAAGGGCAGATACGCAGTATTTT.

This clonotype was seen more than once but under ten times. The V gene is TRBV29-1, the J gene TRBJ1-2, with D uncertain. This CDR3 is built from 14 residues. The V end lost 7 bases, the J end lost 5 bases, and 20 bases lay between the germline ends. Germline V gene lookup returns CDR1 SQVTM and CDR2 ANQGSEA. The CDR3 spells CSADQAYKGYGYTF. CDR3 nucleotide sequence: TGCAGCGCTGATCAGGCGTATAAAGGGTATGGCTACACCTTC.

This clonotype was seen a few times. The V gene is TRBV15, the J gene TRBJ2-2; 8 nucleotides align to TRBD2. The CDR3 has 16 residues. Germline CDR1 and CDR2: LNHNV and YYDKDF (reference sequence). Trimming cost V 9 bases and J 5 bases; bases outside gene matches: 14. The CDR3 is CATSGALAEGTGELFF. CDR3 in DNA: TGTGCCACTAGCGGAGCACTAGCGGAGGGGACCGGGGAGCTGTTTTTT. Combining the CDR3 with reference TRBV15 and TRBJ2-2 gives the whole variable domain DAMVIQNPRYQVTQFGKPVTLSCSQTLNHNVMYWYQQKSSQAPKLLFHYYDKDFNNEADTPDNFQSRRPNTSFCFLDIRSPGLGDTAMYLCATSGALAEGTGELFFGEGSRLTVL.

A remark on this clonotype: One end of the junction does not line up with germline, which may come from a read error. The chain recombines TRBV5-1 with TRBJ2-1, with unresolved D. Germline-derived CDR1 and CDR2 are SGHRS and YFSETQ. There are 15 residues in the CDR3. CDR3 sequence reads: CTSSLEGYAYNEQFF. CDR3 nucleotides: TGCACCAGCAGCTTGGAAGGCTATGCCTACAATGAGCAGTTCTTC. Combining the CDR3 with reference TRBV5-1 and TRBJ2-1 gives the whole variable domain KAGVTQTPRYLIKTRGQQVTLSCSPISGHRSVSWYQQTPGQGLQFLFEYFSETQRNKGNFPGRFSGRQFSNSRSEMNVSTLELGDSALYLCTSSLEGYAYNEQFFGPGTRLTVL.

In this sample, this clonotype turned up a few times. The chain employs TRBV3-1 and TRBJ2-3, with a possible D match to TRBD1 (7 bases). The germline gives CDR1 LGHDT, CDR2 YNNKEL (reference sequence). Trimming shortened V by 1 base and J by 4 bases, and 12 bases separated the two germline ends. The CDR3 sequence is 15 residues long. CDR3 sequence reads: CASSQVARGADTQYF. CDR3 in DNA: TGTGCCAGCAGCCAAGTTGCCAGGGGGGCAGATACGCAGTATTTT.